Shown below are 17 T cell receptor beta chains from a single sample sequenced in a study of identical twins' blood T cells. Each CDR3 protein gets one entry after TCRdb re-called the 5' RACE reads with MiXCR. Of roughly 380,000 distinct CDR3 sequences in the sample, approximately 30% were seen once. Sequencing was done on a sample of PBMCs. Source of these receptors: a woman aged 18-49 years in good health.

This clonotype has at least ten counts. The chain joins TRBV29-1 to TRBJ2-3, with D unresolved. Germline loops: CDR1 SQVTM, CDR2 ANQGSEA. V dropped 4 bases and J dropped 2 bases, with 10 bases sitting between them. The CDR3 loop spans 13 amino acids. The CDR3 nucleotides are TGCAGCGTTGTTCCAGAGTCCACAGATACGCAGTATTTT. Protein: CSVVPESTDTQYF.

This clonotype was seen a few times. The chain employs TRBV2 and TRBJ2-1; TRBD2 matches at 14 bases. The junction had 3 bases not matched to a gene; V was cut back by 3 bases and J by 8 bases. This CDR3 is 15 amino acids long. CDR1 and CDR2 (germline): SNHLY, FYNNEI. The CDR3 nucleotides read TGTGCCAGCAGTGAGACTAGCGGGGGGGCCTATGAGCAGTTCTTC. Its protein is CASSETSGGAYEQFF.

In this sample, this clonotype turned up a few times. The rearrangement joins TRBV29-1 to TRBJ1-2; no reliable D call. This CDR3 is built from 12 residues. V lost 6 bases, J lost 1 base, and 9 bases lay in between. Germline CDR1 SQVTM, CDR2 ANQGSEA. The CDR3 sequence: CSVAGVNYGYTF. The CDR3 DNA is TGCAGCGTGGCCGGGGTTAACTATGGCTACACCTTC.

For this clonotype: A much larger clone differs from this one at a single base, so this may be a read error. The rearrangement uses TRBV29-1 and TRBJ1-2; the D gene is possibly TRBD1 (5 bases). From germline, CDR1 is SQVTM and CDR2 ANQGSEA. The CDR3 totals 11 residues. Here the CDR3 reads CRIPFEGGYTF. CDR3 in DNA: TGCAGAATTCCGTTTGAGGGGGGCTACACCTTC.

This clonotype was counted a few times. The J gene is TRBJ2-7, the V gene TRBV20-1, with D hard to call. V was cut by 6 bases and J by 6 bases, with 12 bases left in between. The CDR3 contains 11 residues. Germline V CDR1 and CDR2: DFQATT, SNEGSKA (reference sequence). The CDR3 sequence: CSALKPSEQYF. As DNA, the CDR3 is TGCAGTGCACTAAAACCTAGCGAGCAGTACTTC.

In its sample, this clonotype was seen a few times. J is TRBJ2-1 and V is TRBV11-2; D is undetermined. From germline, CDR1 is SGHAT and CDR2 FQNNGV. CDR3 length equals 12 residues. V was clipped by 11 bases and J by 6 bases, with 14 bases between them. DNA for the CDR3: TGTGCCCTCGAGACGGTAGTCAATGAGCAGTTCTTC. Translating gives CALETVVNEQFF.

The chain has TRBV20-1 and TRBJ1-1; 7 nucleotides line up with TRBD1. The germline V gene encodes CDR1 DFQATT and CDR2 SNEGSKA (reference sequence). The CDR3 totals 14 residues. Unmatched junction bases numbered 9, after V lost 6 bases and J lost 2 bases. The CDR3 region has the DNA TGCAGTGCCCCAAGACAGGGCTTTAACACTGAAGCTTTCTTT. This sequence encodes CSAPRQGFNTEAFF.

CDR3 sequence (DNA): TGTGCCAGCAGCCCCGCCGGGACGGGGGATGGCTACACCTTC. Its translation: CASSPAGTGDGYTF. The rearrangement links TRBV28 to TRBJ1-2; possibly TRBD1 for D (5 bases). V lost 6 bases, J lost 6 bases, and 17 bases lay in between. CDR1 MDHEN and CDR2 SYDVKM come from the germline V gene. This CDR3 is 14 amino acids long.

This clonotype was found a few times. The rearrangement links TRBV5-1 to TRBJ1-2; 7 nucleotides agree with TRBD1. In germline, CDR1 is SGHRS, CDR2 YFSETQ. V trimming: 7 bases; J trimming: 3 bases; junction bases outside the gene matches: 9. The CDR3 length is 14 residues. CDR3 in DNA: TGCGCCAGCGGCCCGGGACAGTGGTACTATGGCTACACCTTC. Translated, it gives CASGPGQWYYGYTF.

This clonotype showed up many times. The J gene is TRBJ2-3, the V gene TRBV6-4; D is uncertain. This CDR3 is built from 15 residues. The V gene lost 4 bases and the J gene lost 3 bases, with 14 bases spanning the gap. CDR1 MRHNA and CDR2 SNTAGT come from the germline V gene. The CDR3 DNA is TGTGCCAGCAGTGTTTCTAGTGAGGCGACAGATACGCAGTATTTT. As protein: CASSVSSEATDTQYF.

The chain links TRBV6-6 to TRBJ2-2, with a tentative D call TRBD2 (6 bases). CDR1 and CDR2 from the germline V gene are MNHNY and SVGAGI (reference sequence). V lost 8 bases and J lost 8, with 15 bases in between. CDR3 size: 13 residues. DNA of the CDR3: TGTGCCAGCGGGAATCGGGGGTCTGGGGAGCTGTTTTTT. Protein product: CASGNRGSGELFF.

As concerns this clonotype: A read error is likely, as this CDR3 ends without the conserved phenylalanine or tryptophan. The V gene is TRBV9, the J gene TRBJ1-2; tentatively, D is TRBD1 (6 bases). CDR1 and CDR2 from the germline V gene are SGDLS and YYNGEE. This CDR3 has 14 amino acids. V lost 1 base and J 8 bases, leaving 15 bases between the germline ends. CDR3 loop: CASSVSQQGGGYTC. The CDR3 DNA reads TGTGCCAGCAGCGTATCACAACAGGGAGGGGGCTACACCTGC.

This CDR3 is CSAQHRTGKDEQFF. DNA for the CDR3: TGCAGTGCTCAGCATCGGACAGGGAAGGATGAGCAGTTCTTC. V is TRBV20-1 and J is TRBJ2-1, with TRBD1 matching over 8 bases. Per the germline V gene, CDR1 is DFQATT and CDR2 is SNEGSKA (reference sequence). The CDR3 is 14 residues long. J was trimmed by 8 bases and V by 5 bases; bases with no gene match: 11.

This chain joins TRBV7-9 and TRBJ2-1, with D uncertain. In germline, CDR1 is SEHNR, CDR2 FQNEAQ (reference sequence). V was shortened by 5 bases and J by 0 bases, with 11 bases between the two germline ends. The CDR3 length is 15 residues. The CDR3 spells CASSPTLSSYNEQFF. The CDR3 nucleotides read TGTGCCAGCAGCCCCACGCTTAGCTCCTACAATGAGCAGTTCTTC. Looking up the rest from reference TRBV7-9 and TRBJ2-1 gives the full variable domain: DTGVSQNPRHKITKRGQNVTFRCDPISEHNRLYWYRQTLGQGPEFLTYFQNEAQLEKSRLLSDRFSAERPKGSFSTLEIQRTEQGDSAMYLCASSPTLSSYNEQFFGPGTRLTVL.

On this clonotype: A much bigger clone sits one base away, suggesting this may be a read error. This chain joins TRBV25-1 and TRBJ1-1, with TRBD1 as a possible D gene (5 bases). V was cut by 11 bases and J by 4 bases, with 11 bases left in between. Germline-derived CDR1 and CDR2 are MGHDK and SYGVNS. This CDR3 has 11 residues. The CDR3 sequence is CAGKGLTEAFF. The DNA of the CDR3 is TGTGCCGGCAAGGGGCTCACTGAAGCTTTCTTT.

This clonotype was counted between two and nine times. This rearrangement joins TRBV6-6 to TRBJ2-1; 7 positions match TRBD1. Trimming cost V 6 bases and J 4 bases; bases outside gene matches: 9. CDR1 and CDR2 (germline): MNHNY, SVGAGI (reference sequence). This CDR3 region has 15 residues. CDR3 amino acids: CASRLPGQQYNEQFF. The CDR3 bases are TGTGCCAGCAGGCTACCGGGACAGCAATACAATGAGCAGTTCTTC.

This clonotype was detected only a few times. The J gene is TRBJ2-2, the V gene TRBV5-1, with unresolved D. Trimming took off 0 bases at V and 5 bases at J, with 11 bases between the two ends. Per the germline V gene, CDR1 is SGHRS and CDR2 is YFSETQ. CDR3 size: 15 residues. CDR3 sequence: CASSLASRRTGELFF. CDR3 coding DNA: TGCGCCAGCAGCTTGGCTTCGCGGAGAACCGGGGAGCTGTTTTTT. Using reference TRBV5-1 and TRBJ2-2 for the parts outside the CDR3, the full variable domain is KAGVTQTPRYLIKTRGQQVTLSCSPISGHRSVSWYQQTPGQGLQFLFEYFSETQRNKGNFPGRFSGRQFSNSRSEMNVSTLELGDSALYLCASSLASRRTGELFFGEGSRLTVL.